Reported below is one T cell receptor (beta chain). Antigen specificity is unknown. Sequencing used immunoSEQ multiplex PCR; TCRdb keeps in-frame clones, though not all of them. This sample yields some 14,000 clones, of which 60% to 85% are seen a single time; around 1.4% belongs to the top ten. From germline, CDR1 is MNHNY and CDR2 SVGAGI (reference sequence). V shed 2 bases, J shed 5 bases, and the junction held 6 bases outside the gene matches. The CDR3 loop spans 15 amino acids. The sample comes from a study of chemoradiotherapy in HPV16-positive cancers. Background on the study: Functional T-cell assays on a couple of HPV16-positive patients' cells defined candidate HPV-specific clones and common TCR motifs.

Points from the study as a whole: Candidate HPV-specific clones and E7-related TCR motifs grew in tumor during treatment. HPV-responsive T-cell expansion during chemoradiotherapy was linked to improved recurrence-free survival in HPV16-positive patients. HPV-specific T cells were functionally defined from only a couple of HPV16-positive patients.

This material was collected from a patient who underwent chemoradiotherapy. The chain has TRBV6-6 and TRBJ1-1, with 9 bases lining up with TRBD1. This TCR came from a human donor with HPV-associated anogenital cancer. CDR3 protein: CASSYPGQGTTEAFF. The CDR3, as DNA: TGTGCCAGCAGTTACCCTGGACAGGGGACGACTGAAGCTTTCTTT.